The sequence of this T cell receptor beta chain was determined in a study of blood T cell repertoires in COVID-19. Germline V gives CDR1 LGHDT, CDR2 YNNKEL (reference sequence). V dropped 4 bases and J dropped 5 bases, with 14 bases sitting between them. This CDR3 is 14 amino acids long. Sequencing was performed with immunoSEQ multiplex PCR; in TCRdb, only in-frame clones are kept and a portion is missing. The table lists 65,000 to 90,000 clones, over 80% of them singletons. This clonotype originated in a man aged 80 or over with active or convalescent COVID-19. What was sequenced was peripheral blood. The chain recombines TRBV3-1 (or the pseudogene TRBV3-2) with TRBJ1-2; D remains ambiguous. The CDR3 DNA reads TGTGCCAGCAGCCCCACGGCAGGTCTTTATGGCTACACCTTC. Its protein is CASSPTAGLYGYTF.